This TCR beta chain was recovered during a study of Ad26.COV2.S vaccination and SARS-CoV-2 variants. Study-wide points: People who got the vaccine had more spike-specific TCR breadth than people who got placebo.

The treatment was: over 15 received Ad26.COV2.S at low or high dose, single or two shots; several received placebo; per-sample allocation not given. Sampling was performed 63 days after the first vaccine or placebo injection. The study used a vaccine consisting of an Ad26 vector that expressed Wuhan-strain SARS-CoV-2 spike. As to this clone: What it recognizes is unknown.

Sequencing was performed with immunoSEQ multiplex PCR; in TCRdb, only in-frame clones are kept and a portion is missing. The sample includes approximately 400,000 clones, around 82% of them seen just once. The germline gives CDR1 SGHRS, CDR2 YFSETQ. V lost 1 base to trimming and J lost 0 bases, with 10 bases between them. The CDR3 is 15 residues long. This specimen consisted of peripheral blood, obtained in a trial of Ad26.COV2.S vaccine versus placebo. The TCR was taken from a person aged 18-65 years who received the Ad26.COV2.S COVID-19 vaccine or a placebo. The chain combines TRBV5-1 with TRBJ1-2; tentatively, D is TRBD1 (6 bases). DNA of the CDR3: TGCGCCAGCAGCTTGACAGGGACCTCTAACTATGGCTACACCTTC. This gives the protein CASSLTGTSNYGYTF. The full variable domain, in which reference TRBV5-1 and TRBJ1-2 provide the parts outside the CDR3, is KAGVTQTPRYLIKTRGQQVTLSCSPISGHRSVSWYQQTPGQGLQFLFEYFSETQRNKGNFPGRFSGRQFSNSRSEMNVSTLELGDSALYLCASSLTGTSNYGYTFGSGTRLTVV.